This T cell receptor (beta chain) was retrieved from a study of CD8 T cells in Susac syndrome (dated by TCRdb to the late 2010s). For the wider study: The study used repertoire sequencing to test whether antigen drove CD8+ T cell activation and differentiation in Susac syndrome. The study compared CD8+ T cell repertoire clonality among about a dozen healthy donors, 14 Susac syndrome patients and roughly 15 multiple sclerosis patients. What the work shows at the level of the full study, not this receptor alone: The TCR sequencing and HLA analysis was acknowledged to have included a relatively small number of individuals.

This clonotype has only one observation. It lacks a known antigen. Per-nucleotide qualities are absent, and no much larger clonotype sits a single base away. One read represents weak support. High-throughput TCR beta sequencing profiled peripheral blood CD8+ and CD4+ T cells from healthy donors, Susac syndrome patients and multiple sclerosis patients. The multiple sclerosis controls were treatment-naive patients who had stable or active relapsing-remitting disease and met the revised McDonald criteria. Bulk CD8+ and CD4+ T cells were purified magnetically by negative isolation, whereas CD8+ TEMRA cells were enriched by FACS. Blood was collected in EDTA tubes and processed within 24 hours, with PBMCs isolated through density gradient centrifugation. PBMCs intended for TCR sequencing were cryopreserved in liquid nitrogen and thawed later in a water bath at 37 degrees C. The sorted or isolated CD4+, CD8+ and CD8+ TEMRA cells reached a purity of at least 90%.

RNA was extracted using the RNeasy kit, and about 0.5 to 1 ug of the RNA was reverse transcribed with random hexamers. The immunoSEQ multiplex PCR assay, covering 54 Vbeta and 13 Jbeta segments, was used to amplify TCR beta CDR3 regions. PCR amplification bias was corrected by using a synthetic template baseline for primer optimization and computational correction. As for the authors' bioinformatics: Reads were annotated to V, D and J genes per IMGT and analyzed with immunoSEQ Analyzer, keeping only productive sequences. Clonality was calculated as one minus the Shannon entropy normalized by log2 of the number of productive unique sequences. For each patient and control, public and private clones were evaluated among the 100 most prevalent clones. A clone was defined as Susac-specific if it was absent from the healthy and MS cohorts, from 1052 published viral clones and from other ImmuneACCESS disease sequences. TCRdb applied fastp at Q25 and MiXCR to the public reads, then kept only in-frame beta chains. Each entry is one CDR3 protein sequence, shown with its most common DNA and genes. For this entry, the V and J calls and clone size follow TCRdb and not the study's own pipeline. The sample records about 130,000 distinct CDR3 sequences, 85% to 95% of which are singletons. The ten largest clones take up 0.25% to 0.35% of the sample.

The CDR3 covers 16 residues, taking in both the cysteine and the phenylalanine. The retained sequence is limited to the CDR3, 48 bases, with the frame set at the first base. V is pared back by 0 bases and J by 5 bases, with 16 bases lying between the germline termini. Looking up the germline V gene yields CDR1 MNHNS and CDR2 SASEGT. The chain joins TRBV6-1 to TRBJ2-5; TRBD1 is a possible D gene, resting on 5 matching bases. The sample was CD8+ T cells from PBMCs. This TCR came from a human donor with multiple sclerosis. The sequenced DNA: TGTGCCAGCAGTGAAGCTTTTGGCAGGGTTTGGGAGACCCAGTACTTC. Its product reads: CASSEAFGRVWETQYF.